The subject of this entry is one T cell receptor beta chain. Its antigen is currently unknown. The data stem from a study of cytomegalovirus exposure and HLA in healthy donors. Broader study findings: Most TCRs appeared rarely, but some public TCRs recurred in many donors.

Trimming took off 0 bases at V and 3 bases at J, with 4 bases between the two ends. The CDR3 is 13 residues long. The germline gives CDR1 SGHDT, CDR2 YYEEEE. The assay was immunoSEQ multiplex PCR, and TCRdb's table has in-frame clones only and misses some. The table lists a few hundred thousand clones, about nine tenths of them singletons, with about 0.8% in the top ten. What was sequenced was PBMCs. This receptor was identified in a young woman in good health and CMV-seronegative. The chain has TRBV5-6 and TRBJ2-1; unclear D gene. The CDR3 sequence is CASSLDYYNEQFF. The CDR3 DNA reads as TGTGCCAGCAGCTTGGACTACTACAATGAGCAGTTCTTC.